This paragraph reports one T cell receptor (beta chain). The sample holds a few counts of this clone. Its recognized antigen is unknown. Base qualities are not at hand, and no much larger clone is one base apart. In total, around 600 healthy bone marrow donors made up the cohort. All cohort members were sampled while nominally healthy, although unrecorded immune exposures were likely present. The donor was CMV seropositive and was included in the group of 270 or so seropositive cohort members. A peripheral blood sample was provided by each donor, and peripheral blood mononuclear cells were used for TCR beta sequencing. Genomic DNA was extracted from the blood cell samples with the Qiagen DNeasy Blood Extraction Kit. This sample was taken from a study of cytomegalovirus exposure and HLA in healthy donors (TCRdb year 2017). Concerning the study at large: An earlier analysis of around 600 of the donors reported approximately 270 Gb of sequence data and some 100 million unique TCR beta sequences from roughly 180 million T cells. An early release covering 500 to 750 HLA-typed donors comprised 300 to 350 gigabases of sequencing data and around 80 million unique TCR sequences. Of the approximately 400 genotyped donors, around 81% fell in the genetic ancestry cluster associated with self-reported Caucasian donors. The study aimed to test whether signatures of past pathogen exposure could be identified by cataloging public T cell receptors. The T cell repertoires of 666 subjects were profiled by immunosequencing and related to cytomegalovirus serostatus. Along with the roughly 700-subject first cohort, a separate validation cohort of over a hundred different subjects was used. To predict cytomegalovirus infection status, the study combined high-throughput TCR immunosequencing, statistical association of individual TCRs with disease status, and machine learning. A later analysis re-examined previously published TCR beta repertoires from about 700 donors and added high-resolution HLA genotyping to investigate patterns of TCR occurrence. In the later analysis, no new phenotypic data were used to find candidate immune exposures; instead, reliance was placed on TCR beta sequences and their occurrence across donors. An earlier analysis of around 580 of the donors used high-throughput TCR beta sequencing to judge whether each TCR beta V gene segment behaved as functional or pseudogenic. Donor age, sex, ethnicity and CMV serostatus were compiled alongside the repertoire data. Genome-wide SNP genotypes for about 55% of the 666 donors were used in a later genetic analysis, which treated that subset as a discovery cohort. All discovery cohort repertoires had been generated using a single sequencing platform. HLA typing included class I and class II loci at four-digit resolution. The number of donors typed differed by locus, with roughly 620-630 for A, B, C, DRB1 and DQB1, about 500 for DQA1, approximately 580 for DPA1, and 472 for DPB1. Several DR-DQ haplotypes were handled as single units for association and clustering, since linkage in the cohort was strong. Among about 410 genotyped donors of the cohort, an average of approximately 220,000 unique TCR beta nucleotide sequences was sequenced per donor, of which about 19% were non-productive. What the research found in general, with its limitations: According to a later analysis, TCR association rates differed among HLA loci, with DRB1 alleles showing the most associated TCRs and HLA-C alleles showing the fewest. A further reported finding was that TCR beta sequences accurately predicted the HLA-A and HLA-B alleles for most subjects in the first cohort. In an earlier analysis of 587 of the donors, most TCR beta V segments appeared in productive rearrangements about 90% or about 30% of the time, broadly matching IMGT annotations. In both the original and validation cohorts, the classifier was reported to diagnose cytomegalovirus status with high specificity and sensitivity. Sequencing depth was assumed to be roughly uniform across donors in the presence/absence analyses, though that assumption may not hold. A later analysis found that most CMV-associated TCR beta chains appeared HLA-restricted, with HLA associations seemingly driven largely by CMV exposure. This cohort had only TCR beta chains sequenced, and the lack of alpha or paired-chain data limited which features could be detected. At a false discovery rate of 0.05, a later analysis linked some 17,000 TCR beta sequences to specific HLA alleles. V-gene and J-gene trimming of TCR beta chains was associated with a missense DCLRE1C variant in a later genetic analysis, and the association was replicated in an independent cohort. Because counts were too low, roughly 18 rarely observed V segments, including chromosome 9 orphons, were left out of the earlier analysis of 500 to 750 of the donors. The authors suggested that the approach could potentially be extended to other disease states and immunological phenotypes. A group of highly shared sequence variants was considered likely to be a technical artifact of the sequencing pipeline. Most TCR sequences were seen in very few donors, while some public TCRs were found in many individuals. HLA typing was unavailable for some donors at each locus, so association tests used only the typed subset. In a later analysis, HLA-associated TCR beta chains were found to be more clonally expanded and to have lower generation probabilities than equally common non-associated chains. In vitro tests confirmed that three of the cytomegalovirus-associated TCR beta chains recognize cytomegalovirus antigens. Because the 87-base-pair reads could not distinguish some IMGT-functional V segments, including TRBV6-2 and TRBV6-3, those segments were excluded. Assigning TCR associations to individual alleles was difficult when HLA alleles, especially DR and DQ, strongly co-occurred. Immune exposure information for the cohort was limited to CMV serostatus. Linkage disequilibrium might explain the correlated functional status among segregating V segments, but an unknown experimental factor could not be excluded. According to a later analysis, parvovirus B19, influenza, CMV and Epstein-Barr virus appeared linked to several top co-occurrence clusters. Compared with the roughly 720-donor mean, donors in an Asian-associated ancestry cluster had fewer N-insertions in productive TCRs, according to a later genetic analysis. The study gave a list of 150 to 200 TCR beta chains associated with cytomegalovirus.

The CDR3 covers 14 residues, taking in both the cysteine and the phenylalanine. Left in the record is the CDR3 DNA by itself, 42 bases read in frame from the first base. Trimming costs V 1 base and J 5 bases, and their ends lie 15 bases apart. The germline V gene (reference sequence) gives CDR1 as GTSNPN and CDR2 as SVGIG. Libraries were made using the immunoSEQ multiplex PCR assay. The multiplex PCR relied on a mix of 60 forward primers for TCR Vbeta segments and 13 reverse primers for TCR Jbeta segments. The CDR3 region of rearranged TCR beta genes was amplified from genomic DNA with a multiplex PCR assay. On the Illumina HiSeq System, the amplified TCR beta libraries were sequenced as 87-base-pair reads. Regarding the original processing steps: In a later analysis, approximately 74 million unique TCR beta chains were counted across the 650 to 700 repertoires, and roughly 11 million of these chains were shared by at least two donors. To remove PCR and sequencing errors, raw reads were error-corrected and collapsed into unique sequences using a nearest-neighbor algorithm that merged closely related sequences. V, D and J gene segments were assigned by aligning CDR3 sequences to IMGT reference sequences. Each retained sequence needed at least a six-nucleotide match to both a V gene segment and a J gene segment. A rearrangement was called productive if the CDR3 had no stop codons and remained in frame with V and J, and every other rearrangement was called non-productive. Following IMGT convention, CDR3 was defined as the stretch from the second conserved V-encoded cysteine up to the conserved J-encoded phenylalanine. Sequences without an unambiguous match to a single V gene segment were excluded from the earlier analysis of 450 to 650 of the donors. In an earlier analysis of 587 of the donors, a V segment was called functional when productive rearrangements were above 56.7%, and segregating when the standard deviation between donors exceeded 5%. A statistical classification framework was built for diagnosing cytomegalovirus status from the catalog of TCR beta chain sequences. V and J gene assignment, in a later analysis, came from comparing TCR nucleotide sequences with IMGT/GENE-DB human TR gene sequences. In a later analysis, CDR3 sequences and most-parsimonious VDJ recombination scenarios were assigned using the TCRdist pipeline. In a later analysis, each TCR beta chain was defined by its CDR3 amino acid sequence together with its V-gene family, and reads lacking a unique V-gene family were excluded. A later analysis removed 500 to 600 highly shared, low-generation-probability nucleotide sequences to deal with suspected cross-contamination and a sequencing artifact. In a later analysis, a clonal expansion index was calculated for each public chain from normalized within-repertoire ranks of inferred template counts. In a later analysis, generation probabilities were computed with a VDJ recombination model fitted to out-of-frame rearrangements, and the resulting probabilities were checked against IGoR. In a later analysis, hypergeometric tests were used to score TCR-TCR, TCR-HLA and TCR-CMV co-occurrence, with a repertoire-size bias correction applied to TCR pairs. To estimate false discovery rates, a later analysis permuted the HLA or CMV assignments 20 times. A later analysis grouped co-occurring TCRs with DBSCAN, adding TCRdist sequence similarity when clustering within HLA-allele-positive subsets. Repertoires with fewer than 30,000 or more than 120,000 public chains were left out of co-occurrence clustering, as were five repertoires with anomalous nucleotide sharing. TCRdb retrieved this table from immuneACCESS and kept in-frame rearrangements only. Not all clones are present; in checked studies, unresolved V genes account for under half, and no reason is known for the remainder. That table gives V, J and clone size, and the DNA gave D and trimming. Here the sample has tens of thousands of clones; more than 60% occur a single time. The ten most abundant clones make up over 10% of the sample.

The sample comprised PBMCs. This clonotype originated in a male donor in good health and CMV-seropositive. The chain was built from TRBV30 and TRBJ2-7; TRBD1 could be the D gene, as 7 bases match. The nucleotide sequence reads TGTGCCTGGAGTGACGGAGGGGGCAACGACGAGCAGTACTTC. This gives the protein CAWSDGGGNDEQYF.